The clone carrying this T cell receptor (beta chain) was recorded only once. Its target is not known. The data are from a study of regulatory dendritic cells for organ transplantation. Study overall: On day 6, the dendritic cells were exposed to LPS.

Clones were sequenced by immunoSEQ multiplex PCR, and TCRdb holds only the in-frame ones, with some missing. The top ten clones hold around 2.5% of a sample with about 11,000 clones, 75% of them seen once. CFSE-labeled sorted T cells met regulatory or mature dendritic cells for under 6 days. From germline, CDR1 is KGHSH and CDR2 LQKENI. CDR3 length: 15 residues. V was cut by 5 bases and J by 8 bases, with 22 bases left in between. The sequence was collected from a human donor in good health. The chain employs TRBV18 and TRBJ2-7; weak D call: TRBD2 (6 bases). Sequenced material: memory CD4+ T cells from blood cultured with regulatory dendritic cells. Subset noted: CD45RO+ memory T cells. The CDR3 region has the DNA TGTGCCAGCTCAGGGGGGACGGCGACGGCAGACAAGCAGTACTTC. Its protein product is CASSGGTATADKQYF.